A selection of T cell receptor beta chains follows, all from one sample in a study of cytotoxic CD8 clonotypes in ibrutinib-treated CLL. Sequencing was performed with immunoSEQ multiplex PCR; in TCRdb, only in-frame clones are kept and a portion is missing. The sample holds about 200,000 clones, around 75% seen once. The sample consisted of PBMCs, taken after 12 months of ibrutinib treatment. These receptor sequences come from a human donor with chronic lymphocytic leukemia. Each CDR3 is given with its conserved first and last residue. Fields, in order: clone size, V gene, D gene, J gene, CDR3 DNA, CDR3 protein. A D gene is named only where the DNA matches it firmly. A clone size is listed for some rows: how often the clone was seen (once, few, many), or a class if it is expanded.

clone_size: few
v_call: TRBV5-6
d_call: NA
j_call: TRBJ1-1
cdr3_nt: TGTGCCAGCAGTTTTTTGAACACTGAAGCTTTCTTT
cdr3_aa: CASSFLNTEAFF

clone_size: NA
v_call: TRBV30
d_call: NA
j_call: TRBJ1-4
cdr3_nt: TGTGCCTGGAGTCCCCCGGGGGCCTTAAATGAAAAACTGTTTTTT
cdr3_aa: CAWSPPGALNEKLFF

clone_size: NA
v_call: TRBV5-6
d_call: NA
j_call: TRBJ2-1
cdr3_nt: TGTGCCAGCAGCGGCGGGACAGTCTACAATGAGCAGTTCTTC
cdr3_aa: CASSGGTVYNEQFF

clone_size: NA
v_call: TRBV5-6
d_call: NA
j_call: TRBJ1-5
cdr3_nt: TGTGCCAGCAGTCGAAAGACCGGTAGCAATCAGCCCCAGCATTTT
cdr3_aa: CASSRKTGSNQPQHF

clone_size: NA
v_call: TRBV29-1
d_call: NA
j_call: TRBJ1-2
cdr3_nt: TGCAGCGTTGAGGGGCAGGGACGACAATTGAACTATGGCTACACCTTC
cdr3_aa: CSVEGQGRQLNYGYTF

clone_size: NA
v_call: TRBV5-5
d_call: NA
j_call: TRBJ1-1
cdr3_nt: TGTGCCAGCAGCTTGGGGGTCTCGAACACTGAAGCTTTCTTT
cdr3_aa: CASSLGVSNTEAFF

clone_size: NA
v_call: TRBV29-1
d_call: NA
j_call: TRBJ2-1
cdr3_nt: TGCAGCGTTGTGGGCGGAGTGGGCTCCTACAATGAGCAGTTCTTC
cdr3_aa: CSVVGGVGSYNEQFF

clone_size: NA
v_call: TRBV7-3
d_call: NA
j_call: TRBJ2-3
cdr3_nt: TGTGCCAGCAGCTTAACCCAGATGGGGACAGATACGCAGTATTTT
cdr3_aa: CASSLTQMGTDTQYF

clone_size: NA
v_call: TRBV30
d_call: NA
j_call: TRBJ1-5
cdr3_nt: TGTGCCTGGAGTGCCCATCGACAGCCCCAGCATTTT
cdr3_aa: CAWSAHRQPQHF

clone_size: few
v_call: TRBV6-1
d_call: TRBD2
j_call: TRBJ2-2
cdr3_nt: TGTGCCACCAGGGGAGCAGCGGGGGGGCCCGGGGAGCTGTTTTTT
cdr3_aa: CATRGAAGGPGELFF

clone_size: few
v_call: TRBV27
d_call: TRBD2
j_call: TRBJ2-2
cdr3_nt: TGTGCCAGCAGTAGGACTAGCGAACCGAACACCGGGGAGCTGTTTTTT
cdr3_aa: CASSRTSEPNTGELFF

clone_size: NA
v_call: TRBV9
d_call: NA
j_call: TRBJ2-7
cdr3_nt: TGTGCCAGCAGCGTAGAGCAGGGCGAGCAGTACTTC
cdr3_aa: CASSVEQGEQYF

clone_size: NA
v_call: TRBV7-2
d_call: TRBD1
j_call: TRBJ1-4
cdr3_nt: TGTGCCAGCAGCTTTCAGGGAGGACAGGGTGGCGAAAAACTGTTTTTT
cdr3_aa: CASSFQGGQGGEKLFF

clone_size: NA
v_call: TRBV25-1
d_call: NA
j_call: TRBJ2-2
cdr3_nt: TGTGCCAGCAGCCCCTGGGTACAAAACACCGGGGAGCTGTTTTTT
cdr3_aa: CASSPWVQNTGELFF

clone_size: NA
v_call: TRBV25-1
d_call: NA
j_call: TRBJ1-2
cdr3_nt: TGTGCCAGCAGTGTTGACGTCTATGGCTACACCTTC
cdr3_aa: CASSVDVYGYTF

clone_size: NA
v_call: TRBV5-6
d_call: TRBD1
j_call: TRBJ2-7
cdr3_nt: TGTGCCAGCAGCGGACTTGGGACAGACTACGAGCAGTACTTC
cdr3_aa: CASSGLGTDYEQYF

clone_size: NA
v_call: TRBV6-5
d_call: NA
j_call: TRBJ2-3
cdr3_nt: TGTGCCACTCGACTACCTGGTACAGATACGCAGTATTTT
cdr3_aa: CATRLPGTDTQYF

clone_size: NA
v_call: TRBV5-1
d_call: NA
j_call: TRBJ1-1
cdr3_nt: TGCGCCAGCGGGGAAAACTTGGAGAACACTGAAGCTTTCTTT
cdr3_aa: CASGENLENTEAFF

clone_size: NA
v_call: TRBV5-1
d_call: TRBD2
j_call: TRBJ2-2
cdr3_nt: TGCGCCAGCAGCTCCCAGACTAGCGGGAGAAGGGAGCTGTTTTTT
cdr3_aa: CASSSQTSGRRELFF

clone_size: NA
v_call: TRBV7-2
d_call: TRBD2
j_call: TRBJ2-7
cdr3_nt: TGTGCCAGCAGCCACACCGGGACTAAGGTTGCGCAGTACTTC
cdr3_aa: CASSHTGTKVAQYF

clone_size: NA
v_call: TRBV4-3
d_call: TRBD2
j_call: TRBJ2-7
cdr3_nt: TGCGCCAGCAGCCAAGAAGTCGGGACTAGCGGACCCTCCTACGAGCAGTACTTC
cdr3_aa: CASSQEVGTSGPSYEQYF

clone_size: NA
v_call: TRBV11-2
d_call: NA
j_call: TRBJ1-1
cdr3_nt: TGTGCCAGCAGCGTATTCTCGGGGGGGGCGGTCGCTGAAGCTTTCTTT
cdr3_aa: CASSVFSGGAVAEAFF

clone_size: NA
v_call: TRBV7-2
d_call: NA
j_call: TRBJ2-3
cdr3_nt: TGTGCCACCGGGTACCCTAGCACAGATACGCAGTATTTT
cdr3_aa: CATGYPSTDTQYF

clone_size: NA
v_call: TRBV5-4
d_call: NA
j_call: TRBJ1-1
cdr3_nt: TGTGCCAGCAGCTTCTCAGGGGAGGGGACTGAAGCTTTCTTT
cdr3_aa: CASSFSGEGTEAFF

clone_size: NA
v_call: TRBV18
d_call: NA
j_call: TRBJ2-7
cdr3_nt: TGTGCCACCCAAAAGGGGTTGAGCTCCTACGAGCAGTACTTC
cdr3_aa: CATQKGLSSYEQYF

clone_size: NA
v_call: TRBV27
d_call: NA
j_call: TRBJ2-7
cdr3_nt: TGTGCCAGCAGCTTTCAGAGATGGGCCGAGCAGTACTTC
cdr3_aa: CASSFQRWAEQYF

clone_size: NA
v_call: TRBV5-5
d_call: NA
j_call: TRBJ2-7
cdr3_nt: TGTGCCAGCAGCTTACTTGCCCCGGGGTCCTACGAGCAGTACTTC
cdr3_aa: CASSLLAPGSYEQYF

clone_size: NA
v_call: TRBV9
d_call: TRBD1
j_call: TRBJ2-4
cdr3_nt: TGTGCCAGCAGCCGACAGGGGGCGGGGGTAAACATTCAGTACTTC
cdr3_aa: CASSRQGAGVNIQYF

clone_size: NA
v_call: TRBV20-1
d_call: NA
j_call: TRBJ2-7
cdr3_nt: TGCAGTGCTAGAGCCGGGTCCCTGCGGTACTTC
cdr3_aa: CSARAGSLRYF

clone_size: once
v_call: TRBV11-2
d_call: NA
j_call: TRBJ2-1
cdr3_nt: TGTGCCAGCAGCTTCTCAGGATTCGACTACGATGAGCAGTTCTTC
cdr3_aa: CASSFSGFDYDEQFF

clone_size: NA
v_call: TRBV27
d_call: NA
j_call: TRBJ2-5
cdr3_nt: TGTGCCAGCAGTTTATCAGGGGGGGGCGAAGAGACCCAGTACTTC
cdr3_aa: CASSLSGGGEETQYF

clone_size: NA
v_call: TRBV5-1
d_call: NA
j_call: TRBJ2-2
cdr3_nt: TGCGCCAGCAGGCCCGAACTTACCGGGGAGCTGTTTTTT
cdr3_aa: CASRPELTGELFF

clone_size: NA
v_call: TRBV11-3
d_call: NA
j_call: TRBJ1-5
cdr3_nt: TGTGCCAGCAGCTCAGAGGGACGGACACTAAGGCTCAATCAGCCCCAGCATTTT
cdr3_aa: CASSSEGRTLRLNQPQHF

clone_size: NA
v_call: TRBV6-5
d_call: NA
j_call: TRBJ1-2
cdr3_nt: TGTGCCAGCAGTACAACCTCCGGGACACCCTATGGCTACACCTTC
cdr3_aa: CASSTTSGTPYGYTF

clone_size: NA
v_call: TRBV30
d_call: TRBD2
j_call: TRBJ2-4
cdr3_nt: TGTGCCTGGAGTCGGGGGGGCCAAAACATTCAGTACTTC
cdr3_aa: CAWSRGGQNIQYF

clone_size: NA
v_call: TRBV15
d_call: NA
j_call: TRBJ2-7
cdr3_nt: TGTGCCACCAGCAGAGATTCAACGGCCTACGAGCAGTACTTC
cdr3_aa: CATSRDSTAYEQYF

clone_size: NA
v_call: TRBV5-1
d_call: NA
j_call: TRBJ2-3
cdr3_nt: TGCGCCAGCAGCCTCGGAAATAGAGGGGGGGCGACAGATACGCAGTATTTT
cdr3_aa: CASSLGNRGGATDTQYF

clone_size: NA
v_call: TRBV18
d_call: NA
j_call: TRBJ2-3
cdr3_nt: TGTGCCAGCTCAGAAACAGGGACAGATACGCAGTATTTT
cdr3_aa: CASSETGTDTQYF

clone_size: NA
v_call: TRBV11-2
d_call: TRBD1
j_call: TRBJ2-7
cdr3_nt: TGTGCCAGCAGCTTTGAATCGACAGGGCTCTACGAGCAGTACTTC
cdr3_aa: CASSFESTGLYEQYF

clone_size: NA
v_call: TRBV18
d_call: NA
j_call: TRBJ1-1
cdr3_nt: TGTGCCAGCTCAGGGACGGAACACACTGAAGCTTTCTTT
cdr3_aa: CASSGTEHTEAFF

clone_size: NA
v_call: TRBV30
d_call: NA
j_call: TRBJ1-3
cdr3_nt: TGTGCCTGGAGTGTAAGGCTCAGCTCTGGAAACACCATATATTTT
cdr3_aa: CAWSVRLSSGNTIYF

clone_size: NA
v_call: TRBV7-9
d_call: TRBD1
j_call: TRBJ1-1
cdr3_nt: TGTGCCAGCAGCTTACGACAGGGGATGAACACTGAAGCTTTCTTT
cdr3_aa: CASSLRQGMNTEAFF

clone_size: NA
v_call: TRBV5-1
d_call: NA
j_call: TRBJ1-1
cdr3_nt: TGCGCCAGCAGTGGGGAGGGACTGATGAACACTGAAGCTTTCTTT
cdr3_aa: CASSGEGLMNTEAFF

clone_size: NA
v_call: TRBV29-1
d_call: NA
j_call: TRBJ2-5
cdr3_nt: TGCAGCGTTGTGGGGGGATGGGACAGCTTACAAGAGACCCAGTACTTC
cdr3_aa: CSVVGGWDSLQETQYF

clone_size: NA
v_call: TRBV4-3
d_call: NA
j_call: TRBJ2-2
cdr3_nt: TGCGCCAGCAGCCAAGATCCGGTCGGGGAGCTGTTTTTT
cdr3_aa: CASSQDPVGELFF

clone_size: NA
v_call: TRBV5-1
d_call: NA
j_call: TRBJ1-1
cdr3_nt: TGCGCCAGCAGCCCACTGATGAACACTGAAGCTTTCTTT
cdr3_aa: CASSPLMNTEAFF

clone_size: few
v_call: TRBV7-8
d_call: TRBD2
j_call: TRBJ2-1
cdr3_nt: TGTGCCAGCAGCTTAGGTGCTAGCGGGAGGGAGCAGTTCTTC
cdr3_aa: CASSLGASGREQFF

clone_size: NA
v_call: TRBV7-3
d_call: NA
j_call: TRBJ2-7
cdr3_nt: TGTGCCAGCAGCACCCGGCAGGGACCCACTTACGAGCAGTACTTC
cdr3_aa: CASSTRQGPTYEQYF

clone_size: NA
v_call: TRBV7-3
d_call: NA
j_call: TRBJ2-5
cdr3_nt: TGTGCCAGCAGCTCGGAGAGAGGAGAGACCCAGTACTTC
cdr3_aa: CASSSERGETQYF

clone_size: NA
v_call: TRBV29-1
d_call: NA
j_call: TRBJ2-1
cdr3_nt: TGCAGCCCCCTCGGTCCAACCACCGGGCGGAATGAGCAGTTCTTC
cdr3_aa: CSPLGPTTGRNEQFF